This T cell receptor (beta chain) was observed in a study of blood T cell repertoires in COVID-19. About the study: T cells, B-cell-depleted T cells, or PBMCs supplied cDNA or gDNA.

Germline-derived CDR1 and CDR2 are ENHRY and SYGVKD. The V and J ends lost 6 bases and 4 bases, in that order; junction bases with no gene match: 8. This CDR3 spans 14 amino acids. Clones were sequenced by immunoSEQ multiplex PCR, and TCRdb holds only the in-frame ones, with some missing. The repertoire has 75,000 to 100,000 clones, around nine tenths of them found once; the top ten carry 15% to 20%. The sequence came from a woman of 80 years or more with acute or convalescent COVID-19. This sequence joins TRBV10-3 and TRBJ1-1; TRBD1 matches at 7 bases. The specimen was peripheral blood. The chain's CDR3 is CAIRETGSGTEAFF. In nucleotides, the CDR3 is TGTGCCATCAGGGAGACAGGGTCTGGCACTGAAGCTTTCTTT.